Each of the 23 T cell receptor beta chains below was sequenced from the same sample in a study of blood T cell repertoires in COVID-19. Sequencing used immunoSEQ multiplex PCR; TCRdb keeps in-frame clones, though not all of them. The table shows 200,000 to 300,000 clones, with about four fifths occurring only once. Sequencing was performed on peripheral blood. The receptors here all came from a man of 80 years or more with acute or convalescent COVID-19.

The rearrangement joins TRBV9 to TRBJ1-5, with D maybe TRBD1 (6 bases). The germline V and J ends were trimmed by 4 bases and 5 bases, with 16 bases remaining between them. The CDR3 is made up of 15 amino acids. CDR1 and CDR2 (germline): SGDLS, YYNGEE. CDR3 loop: CASSTGGGGYQPQHF. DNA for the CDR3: TGTGCCAGCAGCACCGGAGGGGGGGGCTATCAGCCCCAGCATTTT.

The CDR3 spells CASSEDYSYNEQFF. In DNA, the CDR3 is TGTGCCAGCAGCGAGGACTATTCCTACAATGAGCAGTTCTTC. The V gene is TRBV7-2, the J gene TRBJ2-1, with D possibly TRBD2 on 6 matching bases. CDR3 length: 14 amino acids. The V end lost 5 bases, the J end lost 1 base, and 9 bases lay between the germline ends. Germline V CDR1 and CDR2: SGHTA, FQGNSA.

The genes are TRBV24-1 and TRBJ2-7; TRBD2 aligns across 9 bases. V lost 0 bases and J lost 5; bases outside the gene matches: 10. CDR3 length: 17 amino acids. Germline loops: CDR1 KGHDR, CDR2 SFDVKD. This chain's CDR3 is CATSDLLGRGRDHEQYF. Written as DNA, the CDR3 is TGTGCCACCAGTGATTTGTTAGGCCGCGGGAGGGACCACGAGCAGTACTTC.

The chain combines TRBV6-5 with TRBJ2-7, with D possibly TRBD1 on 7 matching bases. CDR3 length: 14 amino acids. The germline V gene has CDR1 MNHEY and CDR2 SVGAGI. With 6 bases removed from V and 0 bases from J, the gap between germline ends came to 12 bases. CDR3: CASRGGQSSYEQYF. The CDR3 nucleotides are TGTGCCAGCAGGGGGGGACAGAGCTCCTACGAGCAGTACTTC.

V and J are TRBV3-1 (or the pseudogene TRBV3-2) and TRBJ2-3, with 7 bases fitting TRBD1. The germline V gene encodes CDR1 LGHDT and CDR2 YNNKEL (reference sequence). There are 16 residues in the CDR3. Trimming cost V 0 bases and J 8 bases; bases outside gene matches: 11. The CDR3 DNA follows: TGTGCCAGCAGCCAAGATATCGACAGGGTGAAAGGTACGCAGTATTTT. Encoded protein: CASSQDIDRVKGTQYF.

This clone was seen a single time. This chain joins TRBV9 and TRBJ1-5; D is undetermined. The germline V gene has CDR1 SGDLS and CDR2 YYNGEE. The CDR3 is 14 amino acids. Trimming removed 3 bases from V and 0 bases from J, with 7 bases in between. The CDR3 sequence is CASSASYSNQPQHF. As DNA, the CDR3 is TGTGCCAGCAGCGCCTCTTATAGCAATCAGCCCCAGCATTTT. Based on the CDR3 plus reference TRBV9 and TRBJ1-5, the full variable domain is DSGVTQTPKHLITATGQRVTLRCSPRSGDLSVYWYQQSLDQGLQFLIQYYNGEERAKGNILERFSAQQFPDLHSELNLSSLELGDSALYFCASSASYSNQPQHFGDGTRLSIL.

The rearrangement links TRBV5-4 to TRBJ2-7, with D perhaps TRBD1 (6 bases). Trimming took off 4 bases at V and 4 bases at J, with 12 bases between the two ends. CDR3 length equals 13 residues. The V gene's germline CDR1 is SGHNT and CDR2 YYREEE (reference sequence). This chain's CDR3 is CASSVWTAYEQYF. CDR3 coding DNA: TGTGCCAGCAGCGTGTGGACAGCTTACGAGCAGTACTTC.

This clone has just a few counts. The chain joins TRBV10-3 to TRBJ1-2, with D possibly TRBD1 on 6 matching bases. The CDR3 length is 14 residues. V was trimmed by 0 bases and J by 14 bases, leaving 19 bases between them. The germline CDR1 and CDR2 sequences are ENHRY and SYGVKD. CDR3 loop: CAISESTGRNGATF. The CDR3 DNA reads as TGTGCCATCAGTGAGTCGACAGGCAGGAACGGGGCGACCTTC.

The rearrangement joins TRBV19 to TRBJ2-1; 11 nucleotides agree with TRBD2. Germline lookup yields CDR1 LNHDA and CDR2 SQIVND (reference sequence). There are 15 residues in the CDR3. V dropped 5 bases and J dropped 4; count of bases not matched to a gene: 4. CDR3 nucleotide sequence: TGTGCCAGTAGTGGTACTAGCGGGGGTTACAATGAGCAGTTCTTC. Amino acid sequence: CASSGTSGGYNEQFF. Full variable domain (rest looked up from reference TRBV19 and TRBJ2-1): DGGITQSPKYLFRKEGQNVTLSCEQNLNHDAMYWYRQDPGQGLRLIYYSQIVNDFQKGDIAEGYSVSREKKESFPLTVTSAQKNPTAFYLCASSGTSGGYNEQFFGPGTRLTVL.

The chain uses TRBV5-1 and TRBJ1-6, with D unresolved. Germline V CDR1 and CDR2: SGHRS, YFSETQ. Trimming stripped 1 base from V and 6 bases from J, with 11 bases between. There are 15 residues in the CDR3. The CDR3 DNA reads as TGCGCCAGCAGCTTGAACGACAACCGTAATTCACCCCTCCACTTT. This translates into CASSLNDNRNSPLHF.

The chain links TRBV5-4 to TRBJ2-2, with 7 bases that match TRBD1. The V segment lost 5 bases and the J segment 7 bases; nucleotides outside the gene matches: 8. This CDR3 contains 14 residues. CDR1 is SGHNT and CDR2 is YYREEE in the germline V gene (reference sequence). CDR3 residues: CASRIRGLGGELFF. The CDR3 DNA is TGTGCCAGCAGGATTAGGGGGCTTGGCGGGGAGCTGTTTTTT.

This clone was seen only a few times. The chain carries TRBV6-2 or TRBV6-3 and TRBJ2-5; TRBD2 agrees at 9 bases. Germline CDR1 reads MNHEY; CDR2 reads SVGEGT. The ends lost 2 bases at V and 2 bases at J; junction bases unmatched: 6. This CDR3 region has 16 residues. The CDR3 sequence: CASSYGQAGGQETQYF. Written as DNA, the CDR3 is TGTGCCAGCAGTTACGGGCAAGCGGGAGGTCAAGAGACCCAGTACTTC.

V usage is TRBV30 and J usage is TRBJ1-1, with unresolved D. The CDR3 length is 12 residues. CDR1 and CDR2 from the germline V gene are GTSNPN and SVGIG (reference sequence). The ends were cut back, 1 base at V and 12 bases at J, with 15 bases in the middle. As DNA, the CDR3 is TGTGCCTGGAGTGCTTCAGTCCAACTATCTTTCTTT. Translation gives CAWSASVQLSFF.

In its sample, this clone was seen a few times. Written as DNA, the CDR3 is TGCGCCAGCAGCACCGGACACAGGTCGAACACCGGGGAGCTGTTTTTT. It yields the protein CASSTGHRSNTGELFF. The chain recombines TRBV5-1 with TRBJ2-2; a weak D match, TRBD1 (5 bases). The CDR3 length is 16 residues. Germline V lookup: CDR1 SGHRS, CDR2 YFSETQ. Trimming shortened V by 4 bases and J by 0 bases, and 13 bases separated the two germline ends. Full variable domain (rest looked up from reference TRBV5-1 and TRBJ2-2): KAGVTQTPRYLIKTRGQQVTLSCSPISGHRSVSWYQQTPGQGLQFLFEYFSETQRNKGNFPGRFSGRQFSNSRSEMNVSTLELGDSALYLCASSTGHRSNTGELFFGEGSRLTVL.

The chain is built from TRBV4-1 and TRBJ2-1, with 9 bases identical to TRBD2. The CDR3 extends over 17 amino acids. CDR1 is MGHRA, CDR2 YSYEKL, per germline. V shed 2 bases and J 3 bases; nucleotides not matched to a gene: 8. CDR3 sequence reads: CASSQPHGSGSYNEQFF. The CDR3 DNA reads TGCGCCAGCAGCCAACCCCACGGTAGCGGGAGCTACAATGAGCAGTTCTTC.

CDR3: CASSSPGQGLSSEKLFF. The CDR3 region has the DNA TGTGCCAGCAGTTCACCGGGACAGGGGCTATCTTCCGAAAAACTGTTTTTT. J is TRBJ1-4 and V is TRBV28; 10 bases match TRBD1. V shed 4 bases, J shed 8 bases, and the junction held 13 bases outside the gene matches. Germline CDR1 and CDR2: MDHEN and SYDVKM. The length of the CDR3 is 17 residues.

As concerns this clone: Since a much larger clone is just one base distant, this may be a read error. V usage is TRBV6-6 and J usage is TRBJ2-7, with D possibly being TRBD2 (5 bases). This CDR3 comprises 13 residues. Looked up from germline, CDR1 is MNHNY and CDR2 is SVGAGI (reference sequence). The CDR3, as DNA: TGTGTCAGCAGTGACTTCCCTGAGGGCGAGCAGTACTTC. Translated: CVSSDFPEGEQYF.

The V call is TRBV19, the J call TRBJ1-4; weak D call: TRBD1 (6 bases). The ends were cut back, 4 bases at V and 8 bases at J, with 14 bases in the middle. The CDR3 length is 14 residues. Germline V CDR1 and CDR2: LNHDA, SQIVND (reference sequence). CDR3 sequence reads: CASSSTGRGEKLFF. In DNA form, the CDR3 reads TGTGCCAGTAGTAGCACAGGGAGGGGGGAAAAACTGTTTTTT.

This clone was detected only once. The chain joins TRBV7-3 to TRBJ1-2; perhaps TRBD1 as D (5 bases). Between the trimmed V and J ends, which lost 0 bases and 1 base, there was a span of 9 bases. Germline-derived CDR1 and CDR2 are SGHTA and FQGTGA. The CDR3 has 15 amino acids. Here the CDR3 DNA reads TGTGCCAGCAGCTTAACGGGGGGAGATAACTATGGCTACACCTTC. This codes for CASSLTGGDNYGYTF.

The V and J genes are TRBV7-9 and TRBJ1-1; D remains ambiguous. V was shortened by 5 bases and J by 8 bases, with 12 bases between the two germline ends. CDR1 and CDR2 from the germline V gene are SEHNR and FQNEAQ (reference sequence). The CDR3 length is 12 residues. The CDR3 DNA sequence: TGTGCCAGCAGCGTGTGGGAGGGCGAAGCTTTCTTT. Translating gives CASSVWEGEAFF.

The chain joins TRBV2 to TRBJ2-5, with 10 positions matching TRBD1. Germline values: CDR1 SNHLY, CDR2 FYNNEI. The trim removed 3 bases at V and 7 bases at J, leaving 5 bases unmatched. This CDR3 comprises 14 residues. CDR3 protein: CASSDGRDRGTQYF. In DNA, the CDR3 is TGTGCCAGCAGTGACGGCCGGGACAGGGGGACCCAGTACTTC.

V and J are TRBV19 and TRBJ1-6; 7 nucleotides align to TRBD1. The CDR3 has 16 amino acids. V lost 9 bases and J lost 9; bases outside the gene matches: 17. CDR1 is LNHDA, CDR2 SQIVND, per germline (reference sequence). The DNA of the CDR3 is TGTGCCAGCACCCAAACCCCGGCAGGGGGAGGTTCACCCCTCCACTTT. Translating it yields CASTQTPAGGGSPLHF.

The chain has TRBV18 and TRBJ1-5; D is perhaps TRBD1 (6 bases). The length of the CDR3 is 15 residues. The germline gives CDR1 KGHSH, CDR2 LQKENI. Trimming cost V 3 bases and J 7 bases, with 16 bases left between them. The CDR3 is CASSPAGGRVQPQHF. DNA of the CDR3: TGTGCCAGCTCACCCGCGGGGGGGCGCGTCCAGCCCCAGCATTTT.